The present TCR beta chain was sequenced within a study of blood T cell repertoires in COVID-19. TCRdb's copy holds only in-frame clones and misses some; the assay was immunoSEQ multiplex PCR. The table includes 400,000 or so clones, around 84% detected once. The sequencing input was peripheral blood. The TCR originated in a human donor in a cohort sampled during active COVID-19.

The CDR3 region has the DNA TGCGCCAGCAGCCTCTATACCGGGACAGAGAACACTGAAGCTTTCTTT. It encodes CASSLYTGTENTEAFF. The genes are TRBV4-1 and TRBJ1-1; TRBD1 agrees at 7 bases. This CDR3 contains 16 residues. Germline V gene data show CDR1 as MGHRA and CDR2 as YSYEKL. The V segment lost 4 bases and the J segment 1 base; nucleotides outside the gene matches: 9.